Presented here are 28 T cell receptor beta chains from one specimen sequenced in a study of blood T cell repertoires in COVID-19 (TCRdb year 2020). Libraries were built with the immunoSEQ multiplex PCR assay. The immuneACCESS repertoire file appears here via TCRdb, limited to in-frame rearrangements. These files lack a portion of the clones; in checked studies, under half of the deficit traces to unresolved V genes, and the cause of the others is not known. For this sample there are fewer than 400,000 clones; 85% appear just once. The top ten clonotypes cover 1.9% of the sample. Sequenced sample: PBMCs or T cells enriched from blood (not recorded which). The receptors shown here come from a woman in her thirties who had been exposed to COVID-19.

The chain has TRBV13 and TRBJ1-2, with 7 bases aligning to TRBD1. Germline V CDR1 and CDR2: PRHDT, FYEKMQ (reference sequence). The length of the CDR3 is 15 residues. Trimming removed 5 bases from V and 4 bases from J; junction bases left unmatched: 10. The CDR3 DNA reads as TGTGCCAGCAGCCAAGGGACAGATCCAACCTATGGCTACACCTTC. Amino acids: CASSQGTDPTYGYTF.

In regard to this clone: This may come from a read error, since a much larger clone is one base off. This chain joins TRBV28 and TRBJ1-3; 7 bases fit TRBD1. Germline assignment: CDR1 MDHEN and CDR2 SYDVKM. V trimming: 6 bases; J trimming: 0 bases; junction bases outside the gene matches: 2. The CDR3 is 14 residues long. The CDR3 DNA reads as TGTGCCAGCAGCGACAGGGCCTCTGGAAACACCATATATTTT. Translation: CASSDRASGNTIYF.

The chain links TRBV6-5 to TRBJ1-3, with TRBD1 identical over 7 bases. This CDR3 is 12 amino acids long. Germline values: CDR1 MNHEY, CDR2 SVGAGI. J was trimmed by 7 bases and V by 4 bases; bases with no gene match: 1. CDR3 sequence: CASSSQGNTIYF. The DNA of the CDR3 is TGTGCCAGCAGTTCACAGGGGAACACCATATATTTT.

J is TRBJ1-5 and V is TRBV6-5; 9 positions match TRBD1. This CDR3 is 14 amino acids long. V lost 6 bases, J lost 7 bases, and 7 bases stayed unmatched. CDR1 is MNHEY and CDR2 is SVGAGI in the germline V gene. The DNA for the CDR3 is TGTGCCAGCAGACAACAGGGGGCAGGGCAGCCCCAGCATTTT. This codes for CASRQQGAGQPQHF.

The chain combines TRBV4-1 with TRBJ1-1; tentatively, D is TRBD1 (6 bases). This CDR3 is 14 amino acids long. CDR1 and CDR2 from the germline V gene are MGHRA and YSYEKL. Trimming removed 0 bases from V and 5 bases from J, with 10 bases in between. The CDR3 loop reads CASSQDRGGTEAFF. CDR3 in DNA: TGCGCCAGCAGCCAAGACAGGGGAGGGACTGAAGCTTTCTTT.

In DNA form, the CDR3 reads TGTGCCAGCACCCTGGGAAGGGGCTTGAGAGGCAATGAGCAGTTCTTC. It yields the protein CASTLGRGLRGNEQFF. This chain joins TRBV28 and TRBJ2-1; D might be TRBD1 (5 bases). CDR1 and CDR2 (germline): MDHEN, SYDVKM. Between the trimmed V and J ends, which lost 7 bases and 6 bases, there was a span of 22 bases. This CDR3 region has 16 residues.

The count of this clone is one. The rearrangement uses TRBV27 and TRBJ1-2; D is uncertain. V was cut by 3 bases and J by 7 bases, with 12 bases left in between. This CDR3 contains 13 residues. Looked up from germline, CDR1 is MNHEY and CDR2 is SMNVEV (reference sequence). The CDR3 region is CASSFLDYTGYTF. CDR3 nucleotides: TGTGCCAGCAGTTTCCTAGATTATACTGGCTACACCTTC.

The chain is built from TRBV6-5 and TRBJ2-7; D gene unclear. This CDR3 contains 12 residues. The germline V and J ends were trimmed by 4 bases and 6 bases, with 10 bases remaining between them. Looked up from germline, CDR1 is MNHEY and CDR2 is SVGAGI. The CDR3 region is CASSLSGAEQYF. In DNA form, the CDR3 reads TGTGCCAGCAGTTTGTCCGGTGCCGAGCAGTACTTC.

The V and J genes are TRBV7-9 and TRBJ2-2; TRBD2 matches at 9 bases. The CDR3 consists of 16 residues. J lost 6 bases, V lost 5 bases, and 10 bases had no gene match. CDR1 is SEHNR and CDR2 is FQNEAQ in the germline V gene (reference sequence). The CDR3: CASSPLGGGGSGELFF. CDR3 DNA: TGTGCCAGCAGCCCCCTAGGCGGGGGGGGCTCCGGGGAGCTGTTTTTT.

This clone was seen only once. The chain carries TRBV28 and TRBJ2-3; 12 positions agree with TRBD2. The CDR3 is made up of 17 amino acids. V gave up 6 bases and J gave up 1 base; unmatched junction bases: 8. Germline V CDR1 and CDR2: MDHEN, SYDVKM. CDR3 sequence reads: CASSTSGGLPRTDTQYF. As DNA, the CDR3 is TGTGCCAGCAGCACTAGCGGGGGGCTACCCCGCACAGATACGCAGTATTTT.

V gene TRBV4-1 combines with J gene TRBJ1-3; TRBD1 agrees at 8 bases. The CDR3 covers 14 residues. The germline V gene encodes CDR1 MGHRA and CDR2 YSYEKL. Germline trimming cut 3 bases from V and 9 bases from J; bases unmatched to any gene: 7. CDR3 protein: CASSHPGQEGTIYF. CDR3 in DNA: TGCGCCAGCAGCCACCCGGGACAGGAAGGCACCATATATTTT.

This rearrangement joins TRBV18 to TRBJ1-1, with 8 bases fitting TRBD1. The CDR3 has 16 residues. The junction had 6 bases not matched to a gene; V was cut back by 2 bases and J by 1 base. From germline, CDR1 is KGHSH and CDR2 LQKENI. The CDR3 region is CASSPGRGQGNTEAFF. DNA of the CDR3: TGTGCCAGCTCACCAGGCAGGGGGCAGGGGAACACTGAAGCTTTCTTT.

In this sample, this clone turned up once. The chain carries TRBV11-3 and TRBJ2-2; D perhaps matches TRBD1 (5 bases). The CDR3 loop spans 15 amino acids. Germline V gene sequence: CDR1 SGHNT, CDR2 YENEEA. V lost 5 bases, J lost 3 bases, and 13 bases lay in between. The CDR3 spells CASSTRTSYTGELFF. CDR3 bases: TGTGCCAGCAGCACCCGGACATCCTACACCGGGGAGCTGTTTTTT.

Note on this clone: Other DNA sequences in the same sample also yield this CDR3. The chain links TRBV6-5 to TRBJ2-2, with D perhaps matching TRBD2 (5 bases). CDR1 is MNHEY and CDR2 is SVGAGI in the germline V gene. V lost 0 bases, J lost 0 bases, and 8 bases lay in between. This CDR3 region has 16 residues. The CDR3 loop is CASSYSSGANTGELFF. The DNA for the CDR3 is TGTGCCAGCAGTTACTCGTCCGGGGCGAACACCGGGGAGCTGTTTTTT.

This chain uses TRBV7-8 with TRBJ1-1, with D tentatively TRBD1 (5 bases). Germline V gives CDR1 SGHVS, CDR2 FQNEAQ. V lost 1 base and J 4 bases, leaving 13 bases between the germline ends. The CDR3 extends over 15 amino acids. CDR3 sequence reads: CASSLVWGGGTEAFF. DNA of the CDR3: TGTGCCAGCAGCTTAGTATGGGGGGGAGGCACTGAAGCTTTCTTT.

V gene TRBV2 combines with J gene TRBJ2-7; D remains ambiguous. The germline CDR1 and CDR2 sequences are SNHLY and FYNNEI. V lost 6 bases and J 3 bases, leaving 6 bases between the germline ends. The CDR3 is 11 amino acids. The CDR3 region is CASSAHYEQYF. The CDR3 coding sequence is TGTGCCAGCAGCGCACACTACGAGCAGTACTTC.

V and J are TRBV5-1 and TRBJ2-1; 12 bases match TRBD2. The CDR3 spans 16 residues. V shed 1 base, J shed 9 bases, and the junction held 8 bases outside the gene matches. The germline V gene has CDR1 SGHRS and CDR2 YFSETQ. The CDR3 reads CASSLSLAGGHGEQFF. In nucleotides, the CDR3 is TGCGCCAGCAGCTTGAGTCTAGCGGGAGGGCATGGTGAGCAGTTCTTC.

The CDR3 protein is CASSLARTGNSPLHF. The CDR3 nucleotides read TGTGCCAGCAGCTTAGCGCGGACAGGGAATTCACCCCTCCACTTT. V usage is TRBV7-2 and J usage is TRBJ1-6; TRBD1 agrees at 8 bases. Germline trimming cut 0 bases from V and 7 bases from J; bases unmatched to any gene: 2. CDR1 and CDR2 (germline): SGHTA, FQGNSA. The CDR3 is made up of 15 amino acids.

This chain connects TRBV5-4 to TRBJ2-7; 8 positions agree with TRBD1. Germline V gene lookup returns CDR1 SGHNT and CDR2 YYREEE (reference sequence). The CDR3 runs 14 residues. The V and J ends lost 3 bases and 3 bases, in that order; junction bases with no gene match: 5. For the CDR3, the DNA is TGTGCCAGCAGCTCAAGACAGGGGCACTACGAGCAGTACTTC. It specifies CASSSRQGHYEQYF.

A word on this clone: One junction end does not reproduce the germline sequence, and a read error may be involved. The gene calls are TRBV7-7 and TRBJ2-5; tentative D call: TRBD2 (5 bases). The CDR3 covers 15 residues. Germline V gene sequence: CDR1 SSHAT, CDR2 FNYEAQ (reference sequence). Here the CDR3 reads CASSTGLALQETQYF. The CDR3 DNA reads TGTGCTAGCAGCACCGGACTGGCCCTCCAAGAGACCCAGTACTTC.

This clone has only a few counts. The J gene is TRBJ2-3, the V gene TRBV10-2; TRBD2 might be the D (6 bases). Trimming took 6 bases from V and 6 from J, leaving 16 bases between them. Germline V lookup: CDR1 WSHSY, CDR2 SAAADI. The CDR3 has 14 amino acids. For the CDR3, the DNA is TGCGCCAGCAGGGGACTGGAACATTATGATACGCAGTATTTT. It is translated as CASRGLEHYDTQYF.

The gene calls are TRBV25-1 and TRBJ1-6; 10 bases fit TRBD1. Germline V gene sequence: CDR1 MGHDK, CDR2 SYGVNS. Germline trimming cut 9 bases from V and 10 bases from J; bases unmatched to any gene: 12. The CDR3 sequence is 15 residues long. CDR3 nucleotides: TGTGCCAGTAAGGACAGGGGGGCACCTAACTCACCCCTCCACTTT. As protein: CASKDRGAPNSPLHF.

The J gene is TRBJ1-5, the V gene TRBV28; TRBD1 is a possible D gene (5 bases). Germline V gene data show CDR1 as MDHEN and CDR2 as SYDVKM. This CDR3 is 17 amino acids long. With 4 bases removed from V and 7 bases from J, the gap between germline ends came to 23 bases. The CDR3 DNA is TGTGCCAGCAGTTCCGCCTTGGGGGGAGGAGGGAACCAGCCCCAGCATTTT. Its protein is CASSSALGGGGNQPQHF.

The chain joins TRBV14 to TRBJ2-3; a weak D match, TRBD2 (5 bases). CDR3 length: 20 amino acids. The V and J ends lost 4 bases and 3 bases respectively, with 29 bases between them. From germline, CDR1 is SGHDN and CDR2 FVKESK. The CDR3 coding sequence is TGTGCCAGCAGCCCGCGGGTAGGGCAGGCCCGAGCATCGACGACAGATACGCAGTATTTT. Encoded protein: CASSPRVGQARASTTDTQYF.

This chain's CDR3 is CASRRDRLNTEAFF. CDR3 nucleotides: TGTGCCAGCAGACGTGACAGGTTGAACACTGAAGCTTTCTTT. The J gene is TRBJ1-1, the V gene TRBV28, with TRBD1 as a possible D gene (6 bases). The germline V and J ends were trimmed by 6 bases and 0 bases, with 11 bases remaining between them. The CDR3 is made up of 14 amino acids. The germline V gene encodes CDR1 MDHEN and CDR2 SYDVKM.

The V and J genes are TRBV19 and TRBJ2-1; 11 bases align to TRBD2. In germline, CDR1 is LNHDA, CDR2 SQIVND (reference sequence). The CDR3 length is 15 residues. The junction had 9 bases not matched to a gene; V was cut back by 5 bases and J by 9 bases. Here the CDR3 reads CASSDLAGGGAEQFF. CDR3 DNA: TGTGCCAGTAGTGACTTAGCGGGGGGGGGCGCTGAGCAGTTCTTC.

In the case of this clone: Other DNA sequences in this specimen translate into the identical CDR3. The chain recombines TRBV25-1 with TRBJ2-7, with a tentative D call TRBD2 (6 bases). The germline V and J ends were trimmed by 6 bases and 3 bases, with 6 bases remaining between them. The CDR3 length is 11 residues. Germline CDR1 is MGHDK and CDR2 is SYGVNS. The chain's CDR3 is CASRDYYEQYF. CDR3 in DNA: TGTGCCAGCAGGGACTACTACGAGCAGTACTTC.

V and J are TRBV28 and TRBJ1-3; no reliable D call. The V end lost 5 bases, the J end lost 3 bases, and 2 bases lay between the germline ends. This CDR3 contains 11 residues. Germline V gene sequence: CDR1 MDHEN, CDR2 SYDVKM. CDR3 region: CASSLGNTIYF. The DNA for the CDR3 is TGTGCCAGCAGTCTTGGAAACACCATATATTTT.